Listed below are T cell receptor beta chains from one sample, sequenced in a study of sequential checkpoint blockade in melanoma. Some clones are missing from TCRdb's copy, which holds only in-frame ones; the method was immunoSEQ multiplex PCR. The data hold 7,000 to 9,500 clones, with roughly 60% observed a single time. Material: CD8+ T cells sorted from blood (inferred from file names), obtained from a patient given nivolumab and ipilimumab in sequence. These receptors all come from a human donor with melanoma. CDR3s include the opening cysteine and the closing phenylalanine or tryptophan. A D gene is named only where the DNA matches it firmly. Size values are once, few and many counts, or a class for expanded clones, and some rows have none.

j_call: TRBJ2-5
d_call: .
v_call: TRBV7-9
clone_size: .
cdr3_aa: CASSSGFRETQYF
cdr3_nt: TGTGCCAGCAGCTCAGGGTTTCGGGAGACCCAGTACTTC

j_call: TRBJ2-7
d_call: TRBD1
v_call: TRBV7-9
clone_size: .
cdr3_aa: CASSAPGTGAYEQYF
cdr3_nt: TGTGCCAGCAGCGCTCCCGGGACAGGGGCCTACGAGCAGTACTTC

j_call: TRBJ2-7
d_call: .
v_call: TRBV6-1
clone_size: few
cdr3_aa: CASMPPEDYDQYF
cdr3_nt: TGTGCCAGTATGCCCCCTGAGGACTACGACCAGTACTTC

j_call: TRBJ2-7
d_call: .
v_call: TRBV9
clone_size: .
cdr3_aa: CASSVGVAPGLPYEQYF
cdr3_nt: TGTGCCAGCAGCGTAGGGGTCGCCCCGGGACTGCCCTACGAGCAGTACTTC

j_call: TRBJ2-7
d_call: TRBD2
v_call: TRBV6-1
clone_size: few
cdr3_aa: CASSSGLAGYEQYF
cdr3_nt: TGTGCCAGCAGTTCAGGACTAGCAGGCTACGAGCAGTACTTC

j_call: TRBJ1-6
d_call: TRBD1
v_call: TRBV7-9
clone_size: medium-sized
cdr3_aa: CASNRQGGSPLHF
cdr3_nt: TGTGCCAGCAACCGACAGGGAGGCTCACCCCTCCACTTT

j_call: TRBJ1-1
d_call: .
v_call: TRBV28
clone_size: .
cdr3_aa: CASSLPPPRSMNTEAFF
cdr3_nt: TGTGCCAGCAGTTTACCTCCGCCCCGGTCTATGAACACTGAAGCTTTCTTT

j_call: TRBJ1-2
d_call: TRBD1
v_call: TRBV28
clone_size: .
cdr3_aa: CASRDRASYGYTF
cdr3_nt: TGTGCCAGCAGGGACAGGGCATCCTATGGCTACACCTTC

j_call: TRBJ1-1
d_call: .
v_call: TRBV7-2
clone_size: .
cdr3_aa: CASSYLNTEAFF
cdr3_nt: TGTGCCAGCAGCTACTTGAACACTGAAGCTTTCTTT

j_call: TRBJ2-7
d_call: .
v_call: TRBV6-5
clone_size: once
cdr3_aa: CASSYSRSREQYF
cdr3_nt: TGTGCCAGCAGTTACTCGAGATCCCGCGAGCAGTACTTC

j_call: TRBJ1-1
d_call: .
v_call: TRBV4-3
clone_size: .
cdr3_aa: CASSQIQGSAFF
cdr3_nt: TGCGCCAGCAGCCAGATACAGGGATCCGCTTTCTTT